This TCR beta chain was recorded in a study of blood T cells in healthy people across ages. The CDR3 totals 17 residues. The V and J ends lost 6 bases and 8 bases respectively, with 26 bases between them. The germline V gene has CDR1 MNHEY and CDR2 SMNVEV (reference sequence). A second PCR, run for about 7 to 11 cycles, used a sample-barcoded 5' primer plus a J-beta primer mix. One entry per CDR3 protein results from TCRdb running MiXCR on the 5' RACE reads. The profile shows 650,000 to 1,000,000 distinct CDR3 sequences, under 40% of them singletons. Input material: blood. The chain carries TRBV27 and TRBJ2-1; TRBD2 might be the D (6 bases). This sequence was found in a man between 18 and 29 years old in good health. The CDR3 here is CASSLTSMGGGFYEQFF. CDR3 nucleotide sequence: TGTGCCAGCAGCCTAACCTCGATGGGGGGAGGCTTTTATGAGCAGTTCTTC.